These 12 T cell receptor beta chains came from one sample sequenced in a study of T cells in Graves' hyperthyroidism and ophthalmopathy. Regions amplified from RNA transcripts were the TCR beta CDR3 regions. First-round RT-PCR with HTBI primers amplified the TCR CDR3 region. TCRdb called the multiplex PCR reads again in MiXCR, with one record for every CDR3 protein. This table has around 540,000 distinct CDR3 sequences, roughly 46% appearing once. Source material: peripheral blood or thyroid tissue (not recorded which). The receptors originated from a woman in her late teens or twenties with Graves' hyperthyroidism.

On this clonotype itself: A read error may be the cause here, since a much bigger clone is one base away. The chain has TRBV10-3 and TRBJ2-7; perhaps D is TRBD1 or TRBD2 (5 bases each). This CDR3 is 14 amino acids long. CDR1 and CDR2 (germline): ENHRY, SYGVKD. The CDR3 nucleotides read TGTGCCACCCAAGCGAGGGACGGCTCCCACGAGCAGTACTTC. Translation: CATQARDGSHEQYF.

The V and J genes are TRBV7-9 and TRBJ2-7, with 8 bases fitting TRBD2. This CDR3 is 16 amino acids long. The V and J ends lost 3 bases and 3 bases, in that order; junction bases with no gene match: 10. CDR1 SEHNR and CDR2 FQNEAQ come from the germline V gene (reference sequence). As DNA, the CDR3 is TGTGCCAGCAGCTTGCGGGGACTAGAGTGGGGCTACGAGCAGTACTTC. Protein: CASSLRGLEWGYEQYF.

This chain's CDR3 is CSVVGVTETQYF. CDR3 DNA sequence: TGCAGCGTTGTGGGAGTTACAGAGACCCAGTACTTC. J is TRBJ2-5 and V is TRBV29-1, with D perhaps TRBD2 (5 bases). This CDR3 spans 12 amino acids. V lost 4 bases and J 4 bases, leaving 10 bases between the germline ends. Germline V gene data show CDR1 as SQVTM and CDR2 as ANQGSEA.

This clonotype was picked up many times. This chain links TRBV7-9 with TRBJ1-6; 9 bases are a match to TRBD1. The CDR3 extends over 15 amino acids. Trimming at V came to 3 bases and at J to 11 bases, leaving 8 bases not matched to a gene. CDR1 SEHNR and CDR2 FQNEAQ come from the germline V gene (reference sequence). In nucleotides, the CDR3 is TGTGCCAGCAGCTTGATGGCGACAGGGGGGACACCCCTCCACTTT. Its protein product is CASSLMATGGTPLHF.

This clonotype was observed a single time. The chain recombines TRBV20-1 with TRBJ1-5, with a tentative D call TRBD1 (6 bases). Germline lookup yields CDR1 DFQATT and CDR2 SNEGSKA (reference sequence). The V end was cut by 5 bases, the J end by 4 bases, with 12 bases between. The CDR3 is 13 amino acids. CDR3 loop: CSARRGVNQPQHF. As DNA, the CDR3 is TGCAGTGCTCGGAGGGGGGTTAATCAGCCCCAGCATTTT.

This clonotype was detected only a few times. The V call is TRBV2, the J call TRBJ1-2; 8 bases match TRBD1. Germline-derived CDR1 and CDR2 are SNHLY and FYNNEI. Germline trimming cut 9 bases from V and 6 bases from J; bases unmatched to any gene: 15. There are 15 residues in the CDR3. The CDR3 sequence is CASSIDARGLDGYTF. CDR3 nucleotide sequence: TGTGCCAGTAGTATAGACGCCAGGGGGCTGGATGGCTACACCTTC.

As concerns this clonotype: The missing conserved phenylalanine or tryptophan at the end of this CDR3 makes a read error likely. Because the CDR3's place on the DNA is in doubt, the DNA is left out and the CDR3 is given as listed by TCRdb. The chain couples TRBV7-9 to TRBJ2-5; the table's D call TRBD2 went unverified against the DNA. Germline assignment: CDR1 SEHNR and CDR2 FQNEAQ (reference sequence). The CDR3 is 9 residues long, counting both termini. The chain's CDR3 is CASSLGLAG.

This clonotype was recorded many times. V is TRBV24-1 and J is TRBJ2-2, with 7 bases identical to TRBD1. Trimming took 9 bases from V and 6 from J; bases not matched to a gene: 15. The CDR3 spans 16 residues. Germline CDR1 KGHDR, CDR2 SFDVKD. The CDR3 nucleotides are TGTGCCACCGCCGGGACAGACCCGATCGGTCCCGGGGAGCTGTTTTTT. Translated: CATAGTDPIGPGELFF.

For this clonotype: This may be a read error, as it is one base from a much larger clone. The chain couples TRBV29-1 to TRBJ2-5; tentative D call: TRBD1 (6 bases). TRBJ2-1 explains the end of the DNA better; the J call may be wrong. The length of the CDR3 is 13 residues. Looked up from germline, CDR1 is SQVTM and CDR2 is ANQGSEA. CDR3 in amino acids: CSAGKDRQETQFF. As DNA, the CDR3 is TGCAGCGCCGGGAAGGACAGACAAGAGACCCAGTTCTTC.

This chain connects TRBV7-9 to TRBJ2-7; D unclear. The CDR3 sequence is 15 residues long. With 1 base removed from V and 0 bases from J, the gap between germline ends came to 10 bases. CDR1 SEHNR and CDR2 FQNEAQ come from the germline V gene (reference sequence). The CDR3 coding sequence is TGTGCCAGCAGCTTAGTACCAGCTTACTCCTACGAGCAGTACTTC. This encodes CASSLVPAYSYEQYF.

On this clonotype: Germline is not matched at one junction end, which may reflect a read error. V gene TRBV9 combines with J gene TRBJ1-2; 8 nucleotides agree with TRBD1. This CDR3 comprises 15 residues. Germline CDR1 and CDR2: SGDLS and YYNGEE. The CDR3: CASSLALTGVRGCTF. The CDR3 bases are TGTGCCAGCAGCTTAGCGTTGACAGGGGTCCGCGGCTGCACCTTC.

As DNA, the CDR3 is TGCGCCAGCGGTGGGGGACAGGGGCCTGGCTACACCTTC. Its translation: CASGGGQGPGYTF. This rearrangement joins TRBV10-2 to TRBJ1-2, with 10 nucleotides matching TRBD1. This CDR3 has 13 amino acids. Germline-derived CDR1 and CDR2 are WSHSY and SAAADI. V lost 8 bases, J lost 7 bases, and 7 bases stayed unmatched.